This T cell receptor (beta chain) was identified in a study of blood T cell repertoires in COVID-19. Study-wide context: From the United States, Italy and Spain came samples of acute and convalescent COVID-19. PBMCs, B-cell-depleted T cells, or T cells provided the cDNA or gDNA that made up the material.

This clone was recorded once. Authors' analysis steps: Counts of nucleated cells, estimated from reference gene primer amplification, were obtained. Using immunoSEQ multiplex PCR, the repertoire was profiled, and TCRdb retains in-frame clones only, with some absent. From that table come the V and J calls and clone size; the DNA was used to work out D and trimming. The sample shows roughly 250,000 clones, over 65% of them seen only once. This CDR3 region has 14 residues. Germline V gene sequence: CDR1 MGHRA, CDR2 YSYEKL. V lost 4 bases and J 1 base, leaving 7 bases between the germline ends. This chain joins TRBV4-1 and TRBJ1-4; possible D gene TRBD1, 5 bases. This TCR derives from a woman of 80 years or more with acute or convalescent COVID-19. The sample consisted of peripheral blood. In DNA form, the CDR3 reads TGCGCCAGCAGCCGGGGGGGAACTAATGAAAAACTGTTTTTT. It yields the protein CASSRGGTNEKLFF.